Listed below are T cell receptor beta chains from one sample, sequenced in a study of identical twins. In TCRdb, the 5' RACE reads were re-called with MiXCR into one record per CDR3 protein. In the table there are 640,000 or so distinct CDR3 sequences, roughly 6.2% of which are singletons. The sequenced material came from naive T cells sorted from blood. The receptors originated from a man aged 18 to 30 in good health. CDR3s include the opening cysteine and the closing phenylalanine or tryptophan. The D gene is left open where the match is weak. Clone size is not always given. Where it is, it says once, few, many or a class for expanded clones.

size: few; D: NA; J: TRBJ2-3; V: TRBV5-1; DNA: TGCGCCAGCAGCTTGGAGTCCGAGACAGATACGCAGTATTTT; CDR3: CASSLESETDTQYF
size: many; D: NA; J: TRBJ2-5; V: TRBV4-1; DNA: TGCGCCAGCAGCCAAGTGGGGGGAGAAGAGACCCAGTACTTC; CDR3: CASSQVGGEETQYF
size: many; D: TRBD2; J: TRBJ2-1; V: TRBV12-3/TRBV12-4; DNA: TGTGCCAGCAGTCCCCCCCTAGCGGGGCTCTACAATGAGCAGTTCTTC; CDR3: CASSPPLAGLYNEQFF
size: many; D: NA; J: TRBJ2-3; V: TRBV12-3/TRBV12-4; DNA: TGTGCCAGCGGCTATAGGGGGAAGGGAGATACGCAGTATTTT; CDR3: CASGYRGKGDTQYF
size: many; D: TRBD1; J: TRBJ2-1; V: TRBV5-1; DNA: TGCGCCAGCAGCGAGGTAGGGACAGGAGACAATGAGCAGTTCTTC; CDR3: CASSEVGTGDNEQFF
size: NA; D: NA; J: TRBJ2-5; V: TRBV20-1; DNA: TGCAGTGCTTCCCCCCGGCTACCCCAAGAGACCCAGTACTTC; CDR3: CSASPRLPQETQYF
size: many; D: NA; J: TRBJ1-5; V: TRBV7-8; DNA: TGTGCCAGCAGCTTAGTAACGGACAATCAGCCCCAGCATTTT; CDR3: CASSLVTDNQPQHF
size: NA; D: NA; J: TRBJ2-2; V: TRBV5-4; DNA: TGTGCCAGCAGCTTGGGATTCGGGGGCGTAACCGGGGAGCTGTTTTTT; CDR3: CASSLGFGGVTGELFF
size: many; D: NA; J: TRBJ1-2; V: TRBV11-2; DNA: TGTGCCAGCAGCTACCCCCCGGACAGCTATGGCTACACCTTC; CDR3: CASSYPPDSYGYTF
size: many; D: TRBD1; J: TRBJ2-2; V: TRBV12-3/TRBV12-4; DNA: TGTGCCAGCAGGGTACAGGGGGCAGGGGAGCTGTTTTTT; CDR3: CASRVQGAGELFF
size: few; D: TRBD1; J: TRBJ2-2; V: TRBV5-5; DNA: TGTGCCAGCAGCTTATTAAACAGGGGTACAAACACCGGGGAGCTGTTTTTT; CDR3: CASSLLNRGTNTGELFF
size: NA; D: NA; J: TRBJ2-1; V: TRBV7-9; DNA: TGTGCCAGCAGCTTAGGCAACAGGGTATCCTACAATGAGCAGTTCTTC; CDR3: CASSLGNRVSYNEQFF
size: many; D: NA; J: TRBJ1-1; V: TRBV5-1; DNA: TGCGCCAGCAGCTTTAGGGTGAACACTGAAGCTTTCTTT; CDR3: CASSFRVNTEAFF
size: few; D: TRBD1; J: TRBJ2-3; V: TRBV10-3; DNA: TGTGCCATCAGTGAGTCCCCGGGACAGGGGGCGCCTTTCCTCACAGATACGCAGTATTTT; CDR3: CAISESPGQGAPFLTDTQYF
size: many; D: TRBD2; J: TRBJ2-1; V: TRBV12-3/TRBV12-4; DNA: TGTGCCAGCAGGCGGGGACTAGCGGAACTCAATGAGCAGTTCTTC; CDR3: CASRRGLAELNEQFF